This T cell receptor beta chain originates from a study of T cells after yellow fever vaccination. TCRdb passed the 5' RACE reads through MiXCR, listing each CDR3 protein once. This sample yields approximately 550,000 distinct CDR3 sequences, of which roughly 21% are seen a single time; 13% to 15% belongs to the top ten. This clonotype has more than one count but fewer than ten. This CDR3 region has 9 residues. Trimming took off 10 bases at V and 7 bases at J, with 4 bases between the two ends. Here the sequenced sample was PBMCs, taken 15 days after the yellow fever booster vaccination. This rearrangement joins TRBV12-3 or TRBV12-4 to TRBJ2-2; D unresolved. This sequence originates from a man aged 25-40 years who received the YFV17D yellow fever vaccine. CDR3 region: CATLGELFF. CDR3 nucleotides: TGTGCCACCCTCGGGGAGCTGTTTTTT.